The 24 T cell receptor beta chains listed next were all sequenced from one sample in a study of blood T cell repertoires in COVID-19. Method: immunoSEQ multiplex PCR; TCRdb's copy keeps in-frame clones and lacks some. Found here are about 80,000 clones, approximately 88% of them singletons; the top ten hold 6.5% to 8.5%. The sample comprised peripheral blood. Every receptor here comes from an elderly woman with acute or convalescent COVID-19.

CDR3 sequence reads: CASSESSNQPQHF. CDR3 bases: TGTGCCAGCAGTGAATCCAGTAATCAGCCCCAGCATTTT. J is TRBJ1-5 and V is TRBV6-1, with no clear D. CDR1 is MNHNS and CDR2 is SASEGT in the germline V gene. V was trimmed by 2 bases and J by 4 bases, leaving 6 bases between them. This CDR3 region has 13 residues.

The chain recombines TRBV5-1 with TRBJ2-1; TRBD1 aligns across 9 bases. Unmatched junction bases numbered 11, after V lost 4 bases and J lost 6 bases. This CDR3 is built from 16 residues. Germline V gives CDR1 SGHRS, CDR2 YFSETQ. The CDR3 nucleotides are TGCGCCAGCAGCCCAAGGCCCGGGACAGGGACCAATGAGCAGTTCTTC. The encoded protein is CASSPRPGTGTNEQFF.

The V and J genes are TRBV20-1 and TRBJ1-3; maybe TRBD1 (5 bases). V lost 3 bases and J 1 base, leaving 13 bases between the germline ends. CDR1 is DFQATT, CDR2 SNEGSKA, per germline (reference sequence). The CDR3 has 15 amino acids. CDR3 bases: TGCAGTGCTAGTGCAGGGTCTATATCTGGAAACACCATATATTTT. This encodes CSASAGSISGNTIYF.

The V and J genes are TRBV3-1 (or the pseudogene TRBV3-2) and TRBJ1-1; D gene ambiguous. Between the trimmed V and J ends, which lost 4 bases and 0 bases, there was a span of 6 bases. Germline loops: CDR1 LGHDT, CDR2 YNNKEL (reference sequence). This CDR3 has 13 residues. This CDR3 reads CASSLLVNTEAFF. In DNA, the CDR3 is TGTGCCAGCAGCCTACTGGTGAACACTGAAGCTTTCTTT.

The rearrangement links TRBV24-1 to TRBJ1-1; unclear D gene. CDR1 and CDR2 (germline): KGHDR, SFDVKD. Trimming pared 4 bases from V and 10 bases from J, leaving 18 bases between. This CDR3 region has 14 residues. Here the CDR3 DNA reads TGTGCCACCAGTGACTCGTTCGGGGTCAAGGGAGCTTTCTTT. This encodes CATSDSFGVKGAFF.

The chain joins TRBV6-5 to TRBJ2-3, with 14 bases that match TRBD2. V lost 10 bases, J lost 3 bases, and 6 bases stayed unmatched. Per germline, CDR1 MNHEY and CDR2 SVGAGI. The CDR3 has 15 amino acids. Written as DNA, the CDR3 is TGTGCCACCGGACTAGCGGGGGGCGGAACAGATACGCAGTATTTT. Translated, it gives CATGLAGGGTDTQYF.

The V and J genes are TRBV29-1 and TRBJ2-1; TRBD1 matches at 7 bases. V trimming: 0 bases; J trimming: 15 bases; junction bases outside the gene matches: 8. The CDR3 covers 12 residues. CDR1 and CDR2 from the germline V gene are SQVTM and ANQGSEA. Written as DNA, the CDR3 is TGCAGCGTTGAAGATCTTGGGACAGTAGCGTTCTTC. Translation: CSVEDLGTVAFF.

J is TRBJ2-1 and V is TRBV13; 16 positions match TRBD2. The V gene end was trimmed by 0 bases and the J gene end by 5 bases; junction bases not matched to a gene: 4. CDR3 length: 18 amino acids. Germline CDR1 reads PRHDT; CDR2 reads FYEKMQ (reference sequence). Written as DNA, the CDR3 is TGTGCCAGCAGCTTAGGCCCCGGGACTAGCGGGAGGGACAATGAGCAGTTCTTC. It codes for CASSLGPGTSGRDNEQFF.

J is TRBJ1-4 and V is TRBV6-2 or TRBV6-3; 7 bases line up with TRBD1. Germline trimming cut 5 bases from V and 3 bases from J; bases unmatched to any gene: 6. Germline CDR1 is MNHEY and CDR2 is SVGEGT. The CDR3 is 15 amino acids. DNA of the CDR3: TGTGCCAGCAGTCCGAGGGACAGAGCTAATGAAAAACTGTTTTTT. Translation: CASSPRDRANEKLFF.

The DNA of the CDR3 is TGTGCCAGCAGCTTGGGCCAGCGGGGGGCCCAAGATGAGCAGTTCTTC. Translation gives CASSLGQRGAQDEQFF. The chain employs TRBV5-4 and TRBJ2-1, with 9 positions matching TRBD2. V lost 0 bases to trimming and J lost 8 bases; unmatched junction nucleotides: 9. This CDR3 comprises 16 residues. Germline V gene data show CDR1 as SGHNT and CDR2 as YYREEE (reference sequence). Based on the CDR3 plus reference TRBV5-4 and TRBJ2-1, the full variable domain is ETGVTQSPTHLIKTRGQQVTLRCSSQSGHNTVSWYQQALGQGPQFIFQYYREEENGRGNFPPRFSGLQFPNYSSELNVNALELDDSALYLCASSLGQRGAQDEQFFGPGTRLTVL.

This clone was observed a handful of times. The chain links TRBV30 to TRBJ2-1; 13 positions match TRBD2. The CDR3 totals 16 residues. The V gene's germline CDR1 is GTSNPN and CDR2 SVGIG (reference sequence). With V trimmed by 0 bases and J by 7 bases, 6 bases remained unmatched. The CDR3 DNA reads as TGTGCCTGGAGTGTAGGGACTAGCGGGATATTGAATGAGCAGTTCTTC. Translated: CAWSVGTSGILNEQFF.

This chain links TRBV5-1 with TRBJ2-1; 12 nucleotides agree with TRBD2. The CDR3 is 16 residues long. V was clipped by 4 bases and J by 1 base; unmatched bases: 3. Germline V gene data show CDR1 as SGHRS and CDR2 as YFSETQ. CDR3 bases: TGCGCCAGCAGCCGGACTAGCGGGACTTCCTACAATGAGCAGTTCTTC. The encoded protein is CASSRTSGTSYNEQFF.

The V gene is TRBV24-1, the J gene TRBJ2-3, with 7 bases aligning to TRBD1. With V trimmed by 4 bases and J by 4 bases, 10 bases remained unmatched. The CDR3 spans 16 residues. Per germline, CDR1 KGHDR and CDR2 SFDVKD. CDR3 sequence: CATSDPGTGAPDTQYF. Written as DNA, the CDR3 is TGTGCCACCAGTGACCCGGGAACAGGGGCTCCAGATACGCAGTATTTT.

The chain employs TRBV29-1 and TRBJ2-5, with 7 nucleotides matching TRBD2. The CDR3 length is 14 residues. Germline V gene data show CDR1 as SQVTM and CDR2 as ANQGSEA. V gave up 8 bases and J gave up 1 base; unmatched junction bases: 10. The CDR3 spells CSLTRGDPQETQYF. The CDR3 region has the DNA TGCAGCCTAACTCGGGGGGACCCCCAAGAGACCCAGTACTTC.

V is TRBV14 and J is TRBJ2-2, with D uncertain. The germline V and J ends were trimmed by 1 base and 7 bases, with 7 bases remaining between them. The CDR3 consists of 13 residues. Germline loops: CDR1 SGHDN, CDR2 FVKESK. The DNA of the CDR3 is TGTGCCAGCAGCCAAGGCGGCGGCGGGGAGCTGTTTTTT. It encodes CASSQGGGGELFF. The full variable domain, completed using reference TRBV14 and TRBJ2-2, is EAGVTQFPSHSVIEKGQTVTLRCDPISGHDNLYWYRRVMGKEIKFLLHFVKESKQDESGMPNNRFLAERTGGTYSTLKVQPAELEDSGVYFCASSQGGGGELFFGEGSRLTVL.

The chain employs TRBV7-2 and TRBJ2-5, with TRBD2 as a possible D gene (5 bases). Germline V gene data show CDR1 as SGHTA and CDR2 as FQGNSA. V was trimmed by 4 bases and J by 1 base, leaving 13 bases between them. This CDR3 comprises 15 residues. This CDR3 reads CASSSRRGFQETQYF. The CDR3 region has the DNA TGTGCCAGCAGCTCCCGTCGGGGATTCCAAGAGACCCAGTACTTC.

The gene calls are TRBV14 and TRBJ2-3; the match to TRBD2 covers 12 bases. The germline V gene encodes CDR1 SGHDN and CDR2 FVKESK. The CDR3 contains 17 residues. Losses at the gene ends were 5 bases for V and 0 bases for J; bases not matched to a gene: 6. CDR3 region: CASSGLAGKASTDTQYF. CDR3 sequence (DNA): TGTGCCAGCAGCGGACTAGCGGGGAAAGCTAGCACAGATACGCAGTATTTT.

V gene TRBV3-1 (or the pseudogene TRBV3-2) combines with J gene TRBJ2-5; D unclear. The germline V gene has CDR1 LGHDT and CDR2 YNNKEL (reference sequence). This CDR3 is built from 15 residues. With 2 bases removed from V and 5 bases from J, the gap between germline ends came to 15 bases. This CDR3 reads CASSQYRPPRETQYF. Written as DNA, the CDR3 is TGTGCCAGCAGCCAATATAGGCCCCCTAGGGAGACCCAGTACTTC.

This clone was seen once. V is TRBV6-5 and J is TRBJ2-1; a weak D match, TRBD2 (5 bases). Germline CDR1 MNHEY, CDR2 SVGAGI. This CDR3 region has 15 residues. Trimming removed 5 bases from V and 2 bases from J, with 13 bases in between. The CDR3 spells CASSPVDSPYNEQFF. CDR3 DNA sequence: TGTGCCAGCAGTCCCGTGGACTCTCCCTACAATGAGCAGTTCTTC.

The V call is TRBV2, the J call TRBJ1-1; no reliable D call. Trimming removed 5 bases at V and 0 bases at J, with 10 bases between. From germline, CDR1 is SNHLY and CDR2 FYNNEI. This CDR3 has 14 residues. CDR3 in DNA: TGTGCCAGCAGTTCGGAGTTCATGAACACTGAAGCTTTCTTT. Translation: CASSSEFMNTEAFF.

V is TRBV2 and J is TRBJ1-2; weak D call: TRBD1 (5 bases). The CDR3 runs to 14 residues. Germline lookup yields CDR1 SNHLY and CDR2 FYNNEI. The V gene lost 1 base and the J gene lost 0 bases, with 6 bases spanning the gap. The CDR3 is CASSEGGTNYGYTF. The DNA for the CDR3 is TGTGCCAGCAGTGAAGGGGGCACTAACTATGGCTACACCTTC.

The chain has TRBV10-3 and TRBJ2-7; D may be TRBD1 (5 bases). The CDR3 totals 15 residues. Trimming stripped 2 bases from V and 1 base from J, with 12 bases between. Germline V lookup: CDR1 ENHRY, CDR2 SYGVKD. The CDR3 sequence: CAISEPEQASYEQYF. The CDR3 DNA is TGTGCCATCAGTGAGCCCGAACAGGCGTCCTACGAGCAGTACTTC.

The V and J genes are TRBV15 and TRBJ1-2; D not resolved. Trimming pared 0 bases from V and 0 bases from J, leaving 5 bases between. The CDR3 consists of 14 residues. Germline CDR1 LNHNV, CDR2 YYDKDF (reference sequence). The CDR3 nucleotides read TGTGCCACCAGCAGAGATCCAGCTAACTATGGCTACACCTTC. Protein: CATSRDPANYGYTF.

The chain uses TRBV10-3 and TRBJ1-1, with D uncertain. Between the trimmed V and J ends, which lost 6 bases and 3 bases, there was a span of 8 bases. The CDR3 contains 12 residues. CDR1 and CDR2 (germline): ENHRY, SYGVKD. The CDR3 protein is CAIRDSYTEAFF. The CDR3, as DNA: TGTGCCATCAGGGACTCTTACACTGAAGCTTTCTTT.